These T cell receptor beta chains were read from a single sample in a study of a mutant IDH1 vaccine in newly diagnosed glioma. These TCRs' antigens remain unknown. Sequenced by immunoSEQ multiplex PCR; TCRdb stores in-frame clones only, minus some. The repertoire holds some 60,000 clones, with approximately 87% as singletons. Sequencing was performed on PBMCs, taken from a glioma patient whose treatment included an IDH1 peptide vaccine. These receptors were obtained from a man aged 35-49 years with glioma. The CDR3 runs from the conserved cysteine through the conserved F or W. A D gene is named only where the DNA matches it firmly. Clone sizes are given selectively: once, few, many, or a class where the clone is expanded.

J gene,clone size,V gene,D gene,CDR3 protein,CDR3 DNA
TRBJ1-1,NA,TRBV6-5,NA,CASSSQVNNEAFF,TGTGCCAGCAGTTCCCAGGTGAATAATGAAGCTTTCTTT
TRBJ1-5,few,TRBV10-3,NA,CAISDRESNQPQHF,TGTGCCATCAGTGACAGGGAGAGCAATCAGCCCCAGCATTTT
TRBJ1-5,NA,TRBV2,NA,CASNIRWGNQPQHF,TGTGCCAGCAATATCCGTTGGGGCAATCAGCCCCAGCATTTT
TRBJ2-5,few,TRBV4-1,TRBD2,CASSQTGLAGFWETQYF,TGCGCCAGCAGCCAAACCGGACTAGCGGGATTTTGGGAGACCCAGTACTTC
TRBJ1-5,NA,TRBV5-8,NA,CASSLGQTQPQHF,TGTGCCAGCAGCTTGGGACAGACACAGCCCCAGCATTTT
TRBJ2-7,NA,TRBV7-6,NA,CASSLAATLGEQYF,TGTGCCAGCAGCTTAGCTGCGACGCTCGGGGAGCAGTACTTC
TRBJ2-1,NA,TRBV27,TRBD1,CASSRQGQTPFF,TGTGCCAGCAGCCGACAGGGACAGACACCGTTCTTC
TRBJ1-1,NA,TRBV6-6,NA,CASSYSLGSEAFF,TGTGCCAGCAGTTACTCGCTGGGGTCTGAAGCTTTCTTT
TRBJ1-3,NA,TRBV6-5,NA,CASSYEGGSGNTIYF,TGTGCCAGCAGTTATGAGGGGGGATCTGGAAACACCATATATTTT
TRBJ1-5,NA,TRBV5-1,TRBD1,CASSLYTGEQPQHF,TGCGCCAGCAGCTTGTATACAGGGGAGCAGCCCCAGCATTTT
TRBJ1-2,NA,TRBV5-1,NA,CASSLATSDGYTF,TGCGCCAGCAGCTTAGCTACTTCCGATGGCTACACCTTC
TRBJ1-5,few,TRBV6-6,NA,CASSYDQGQPQHF,TGTGCCAGCAGTTACGATCAGGGTCAGCCCCAGCATTTT
TRBJ2-1,NA,TRBV7-2,NA,CASSFGDTFLEQFF,TGTGCCAGCAGCTTTGGGGACACCTTTCTTGAGCAGTTCTTC
TRBJ1-5,NA,TRBV7-8,NA,CASSLPDSNQPQHF,TGTGCCAGCAGCTTACCTGACAGCAATCAGCCCCAGCATTTT
TRBJ2-3,NA,TRBV6-5,TRBD2,CASRTSSTDTQYF,TGTGCCAGCAGGACTAGCAGCACAGATACGCAGTATTTT
TRBJ2-5,NA,TRBV7-2,TRBD1,CASSSGTAKTQYF,TGTGCCAGCAGCTCAGGGACAGCGAAGACCCAGTACTTC
TRBJ2-5,NA,TRBV5-4,NA,CASSLYQYQETQYF,TGTGCCAGCAGCTTATACCAGTACCAAGAGACCCAGTACTTC
TRBJ2-7,NA,TRBV19,NA,CASSPRPDSSYEQYF,TGTGCCAGTAGTCCCAGGCCAGACAGCTCCTACGAGCAGTACTTC
TRBJ2-7,NA,TRBV19,NA,CASTSGLAGHYEQYF,NA
TRBJ2-1,NA,TRBV7-2,TRBD2,CASSLGLAGGQGEQFF,TGTGCCAGCAGCTTGGGACTAGCGGGAGGACAGGGTGAGCAGTTCTTC
TRBJ2-1,NA,TRBV9,NA,CASSVDLARNEQFF,TGTGCCAGCAGCGTAGACCTAGCCCGGAATGAGCAGTTCTTC
TRBJ2-3,NA,TRBV7-2,TRBD2,CASITQGGRATDTQYF,TGTGCCAGCATAACCCAGGGCGGGAGGGCCACAGATACGCAGTATTTT
TRBJ2-7,NA,TRBV27,NA,CASTQNRNHEQYF,TGTGCCAGCACTCAAAACAGGAACCACGAGCAGTACTTC
TRBJ1-1,NA,TRBV6-5,NA,CASSYYKNTEAFF,TGTGCCAGCAGTTACTATAAGAACACTGAAGCTTTCTTT
TRBJ1-2,NA,TRBV5-1,TRBD1,CASTPTGTGPYGYTF,TGCGCCAGCACCCCAACCGGGACAGGCCCCTATGGCTACACCTTC
TRBJ1-6,NA,TRBV7-8,TRBD1,CASSDSTGAHSPLHF,TGTGCCAGCAGCGATTCGACAGGGGCCCATTCACCCCTCCACTTT
TRBJ1-2,NA,TRBV7-9,NA,CASSLVGKIYTF,TGTGCCAGCAGCCTGGTAGGGAAGATCTACACCTTC
TRBJ2-1,NA,TRBV6-4,NA,CASSRQVGSYNEQFF,TGTGCCAGCAGCAGACAGGTAGGGTCCTACAATGAGCAGTTCTTC
TRBJ1-1,NA,TRBV18,NA,CASSDVVSRGTEAFF,TGTGCCAGCTCAGATGTTGTGAGTCGGGGAACTGAAGCTTTCTTT
TRBJ2-7,NA,TRBV10-3,NA,CATHPGGGYEQYF,TGTGCCACCCACCCCGGTGGGGGTTACGAGCAGTACTTC
TRBJ1-4,NA,TRBV6-4,NA,CASGERELFF,TGTGCCAGCGGGGAAAGGGAACTGTTTTTT
TRBJ2-5,few,TRBV20-1,NA,CSGLARKTQYF,TGCAGTGGGCTAGCCAGGAAGACCCAGTACTTC
TRBJ2-7,NA,TRBV6-5,TRBD2,CASSPGLAGGQYF,TGTGCCAGCAGCCCCGGACTAGCGGGAGGGCAGTACTTC
TRBJ2-1,NA,TRBV5-1,TRBD2,CASTSGTSDEQFF,TGCGCCAGCACCTCCGGGACTAGCGATGAGCAGTTCTTC
TRBJ2-2,NA,TRBV2,NA,CASSGLANTGELFF,TGTGCCAGCAGTGGCCTAGCAAACACCGGGGAGCTGTTTTTT
TRBJ1-4,NA,TRBV18,NA,CASSPDGVPNEKLFF,TGTGCCAGCTCACCGGATGGGGTACCTAATGAAAAACTGTTTTTT